This T cell receptor beta chain was identified during a study of shared clonotypes between healthy human individuals. Study results and caveats: Only a few donors were included, so the genetic and exposure-history diversity represented was limited.

Generated by immunoSEQ multiplex PCR, the TCRdb table keeps only in-frame clones and is missing some. The data hold 95,000 to 120,000 clones, with approximately 70% observed a single time. About this clone: Antigen specificity is unknown.

This sequence was found in a woman in her twenties or thirties in good health. Sequencing input: memory CD8+ T cells sorted from blood. The subset denotes: CD45RO+ cells pooled with CCR7-negative TemRA cells.

The CDR3 nucleotides are TGTGCCAGCAGCCTCGACGGACATTCTGCCTACAATGAGCAGTTCTTC. Amino acids: CASSLDGHSAYNEQFF. The chain is built from TRBV7-9 and TRBJ2-1, with a possible D match to TRBD1 (5 bases). The ends were cut back, 5 bases at V and 2 bases at J, with 16 bases in the middle. The germline V gene has CDR1 SEHNR and CDR2 FQNEAQ (reference sequence). The CDR3 covers 16 residues.